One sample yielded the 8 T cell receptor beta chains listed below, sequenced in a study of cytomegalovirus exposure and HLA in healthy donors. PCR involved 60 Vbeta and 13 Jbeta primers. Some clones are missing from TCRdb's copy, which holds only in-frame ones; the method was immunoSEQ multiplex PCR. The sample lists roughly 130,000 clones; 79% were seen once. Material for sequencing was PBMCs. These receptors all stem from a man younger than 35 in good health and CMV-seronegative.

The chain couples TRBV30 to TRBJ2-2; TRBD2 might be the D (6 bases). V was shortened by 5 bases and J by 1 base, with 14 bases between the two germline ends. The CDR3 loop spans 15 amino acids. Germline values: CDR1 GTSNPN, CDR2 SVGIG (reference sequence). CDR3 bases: TGTGCCTGGGCAAGACTAGTTGGGAACACCGGGGAGCTGTTTTTT. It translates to CAWARLVGNTGELFF.

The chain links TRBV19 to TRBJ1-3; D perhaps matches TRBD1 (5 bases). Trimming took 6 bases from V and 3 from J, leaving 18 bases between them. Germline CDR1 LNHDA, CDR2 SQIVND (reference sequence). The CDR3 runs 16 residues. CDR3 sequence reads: CASRPQGISDGNTIYF. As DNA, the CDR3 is TGTGCCAGTAGACCTCAGGGAATTTCGGATGGAAACACCATATATTTT.

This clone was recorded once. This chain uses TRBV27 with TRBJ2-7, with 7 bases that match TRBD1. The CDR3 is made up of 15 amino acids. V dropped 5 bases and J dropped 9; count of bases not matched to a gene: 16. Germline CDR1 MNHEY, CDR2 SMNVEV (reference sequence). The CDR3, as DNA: TGTGCCAGCAGTCCTAGGACAGGACGGGGTTCGGGGCAGTACTTC. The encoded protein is CASSPRTGRGSGQYF.

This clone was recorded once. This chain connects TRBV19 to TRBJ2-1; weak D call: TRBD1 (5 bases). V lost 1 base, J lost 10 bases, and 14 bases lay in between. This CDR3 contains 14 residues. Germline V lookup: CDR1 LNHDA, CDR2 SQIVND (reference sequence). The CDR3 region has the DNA TGTGCCAGTAGTATAGCAGGGCCCGGGTCCGAGCAGTTCTTC. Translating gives CASSIAGPGSEQFF.

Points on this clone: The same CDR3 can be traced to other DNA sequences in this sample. Here the CDR3 DNA reads TGTGCCAGCAGCTTAGGAGGGGGCAATGAGCAGTTCTTC. This translates into CASSLGGGNEQFF. This chain connects TRBV7-9 to TRBJ2-1; maybe TRBD1 (6 bases). Trimming left V 1 base short and J 6 bases short, with 7 bases between. The CDR3 runs 13 residues. The germline gives CDR1 SEHNR, CDR2 FQNEAQ (reference sequence).

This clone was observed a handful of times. As DNA, the CDR3 is TGCGCCAGCAGCTTACAGCCCAACACCGGGGAGCTGTTTTTT. Protein sequence: CASSLQPNTGELFF. The rearrangement uses TRBV5-1 and TRBJ2-2, with D unresolved. Germline CDR1 SGHRS, CDR2 YFSETQ. V lost 2 bases and J lost 2, with 7 bases in between. This CDR3 has 14 residues.

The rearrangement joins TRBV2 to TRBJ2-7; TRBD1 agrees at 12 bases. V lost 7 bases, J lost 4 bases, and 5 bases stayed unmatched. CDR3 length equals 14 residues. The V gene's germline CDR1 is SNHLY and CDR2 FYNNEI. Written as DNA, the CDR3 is TGTGCCAGCATAGGGACAGGGGGCCAATACGAGCAGTACTTC. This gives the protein CASIGTGGQYEQYF.

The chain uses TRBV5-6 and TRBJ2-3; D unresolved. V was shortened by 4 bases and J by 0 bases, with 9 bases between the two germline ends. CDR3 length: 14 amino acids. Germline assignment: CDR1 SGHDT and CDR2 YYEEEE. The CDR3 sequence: CASSTATSTDTQYF. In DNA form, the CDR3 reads TGTGCCAGCAGCACAGCAACTAGCACAGATACGCAGTATTTT.